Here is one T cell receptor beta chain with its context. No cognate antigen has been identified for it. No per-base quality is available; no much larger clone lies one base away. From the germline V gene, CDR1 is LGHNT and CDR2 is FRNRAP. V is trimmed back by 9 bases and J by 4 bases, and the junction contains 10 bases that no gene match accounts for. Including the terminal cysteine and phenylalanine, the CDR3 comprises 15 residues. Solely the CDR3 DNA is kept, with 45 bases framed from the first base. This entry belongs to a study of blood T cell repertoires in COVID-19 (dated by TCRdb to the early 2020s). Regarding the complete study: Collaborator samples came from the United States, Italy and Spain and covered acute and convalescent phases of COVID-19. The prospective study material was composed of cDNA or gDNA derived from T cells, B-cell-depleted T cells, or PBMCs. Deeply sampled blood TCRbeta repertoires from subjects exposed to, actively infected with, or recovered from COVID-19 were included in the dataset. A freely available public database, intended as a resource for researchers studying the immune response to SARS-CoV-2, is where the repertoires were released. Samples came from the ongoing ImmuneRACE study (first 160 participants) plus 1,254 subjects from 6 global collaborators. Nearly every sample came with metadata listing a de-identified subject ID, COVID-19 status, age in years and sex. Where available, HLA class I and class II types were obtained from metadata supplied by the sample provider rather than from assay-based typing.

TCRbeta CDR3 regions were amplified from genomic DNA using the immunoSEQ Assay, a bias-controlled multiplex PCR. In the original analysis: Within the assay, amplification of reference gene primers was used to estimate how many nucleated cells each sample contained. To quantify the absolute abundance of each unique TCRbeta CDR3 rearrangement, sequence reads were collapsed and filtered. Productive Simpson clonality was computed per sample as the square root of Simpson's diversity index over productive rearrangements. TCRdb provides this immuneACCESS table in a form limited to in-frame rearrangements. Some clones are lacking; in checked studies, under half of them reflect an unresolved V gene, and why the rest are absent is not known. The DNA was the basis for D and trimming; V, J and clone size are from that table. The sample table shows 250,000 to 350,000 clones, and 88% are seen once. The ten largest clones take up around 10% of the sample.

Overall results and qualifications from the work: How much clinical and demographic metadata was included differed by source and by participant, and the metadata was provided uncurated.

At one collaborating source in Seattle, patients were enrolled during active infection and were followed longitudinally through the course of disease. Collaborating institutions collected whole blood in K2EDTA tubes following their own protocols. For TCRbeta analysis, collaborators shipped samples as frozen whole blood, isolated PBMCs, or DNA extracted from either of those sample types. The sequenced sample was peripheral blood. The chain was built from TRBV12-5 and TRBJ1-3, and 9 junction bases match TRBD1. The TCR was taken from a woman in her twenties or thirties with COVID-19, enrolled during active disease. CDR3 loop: CARLPSGQGGNTIYF. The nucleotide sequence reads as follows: TGTGCTAGGTTACCCAGTGGACAGGGGGGAAACACCATATATTTT.